This T cell receptor (beta chain) was captured by sequencing in a study of T cell responses to AZD1222 COVID-19 vaccine. General observations from the study: The study reported that nearly half of spike-specific TCRs target unmutated variant regions. Spike regions recognized by vaccine-associated CD4 TCRs spanned the protein, led by 160-218 and 743-854.

The CDR3 length is 13 residues. V was clipped by 1 base and J by 3 bases, with 10 bases between them. The germline CDR1 and CDR2 sequences are GTSNPN and SVGIG (reference sequence). Here immunoSEQ multiplex PCR was the method, and the copy in TCRdb shows in-frame clones only, minus some. The sample has 100,000 to 120,000 clones, 88% seen once. A note on this clone: Its antigen is unidentified.

The chain has TRBV30 and TRBJ2-7; unclear D gene. The specimen was peripheral blood, collected on day 0 of AZD1222 vaccination. The origin of this receptor is an adult in good health. The CDR3 coding sequence is TGTGCCTGGAGTGCAGACACACACTACGAGCAGTACTTC. This encodes CAWSADTHYEQYF.